The 30 T cell receptor beta chains below all came from one sample that was sequenced in a study of T cells in Graves' hyperthyroidism and ophthalmopathy. Amplified TCR beta CDR3 regions derived from RNA transcripts. TCR CDR3 underwent first-round RT-PCR with the HTBI primer set. TCRdb ran MiXCR on the multiplex PCR reads and lists one entry per CDR3 protein. Of roughly 360,000 distinct CDR3 sequences in the sample, about 14% were seen once. The sample consisted of blood. Receptor source: a man aged 30 to 45 with Graves' hyperthyroidism that later progressed to Graves' ophthalmopathy.

This clonotype came up many times. J is TRBJ2-3 and V is TRBV20-1; D gene ambiguous. Germline CDR1 DFQATT, CDR2 SNEGSKA (reference sequence). CDR3 length: 14 residues. The CDR3 bases are TGCAGCGAGGCGACCGGCTCTAGCACAGATACGCAGTATTTT. The encoded protein is CSEATGSSTDTQYF.

This clonotype has ten or more counts. This chain links TRBV27 with TRBJ2-5, with 12 bases matching TRBD2. Per germline, CDR1 MNHEY and CDR2 SMNVEV (reference sequence). This CDR3 is built from 19 residues. V gave up 2 bases and J gave up 7 bases; unmatched junction bases: 17. CDR3 coding DNA: TGTGCCAGCAGTTTAACCCTCCCACGACTAGCGGGGGAAGGGGGGACCCAGTACTTC. Its translation: CASSLTLPRLAGEGGTQYF.

This clonotype was counted at least ten times. This chain links TRBV2 with TRBJ2-3, with D possibly being TRBD1 or TRBD2 (6 bases each). The CDR3 length is 16 residues. The germline V and J ends were trimmed by 2 bases and 3 bases, with 15 bases remaining between them. The germline V gene has CDR1 SNHLY and CDR2 FYNNEI. The DNA for the CDR3 is TGTGCCAGCAGTGAATTCGGGGGCGAAAGGACAGATACGCAGTATTTT. Its translation: CASSEFGGERTDTQYF. The full variable domain, rest sourced from reference TRBV2 and TRBJ2-3, is EPEVTQTPSHQVTQMGQEVILRCVPISNHLYFYWYRQILGQKVEFLVSFYNNEISEKSEIFDDQFSVERPDGSNFTLKIRSTKLEDSAMYFCASSEFGGERTDTQYFGPGTRLTVL.

This clonotype was detected ten times or more. The genes are TRBV12-3 or TRBV12-4 and TRBJ2-7, with D unresolved. V was pared by 6 bases and J by 3 bases, with 18 bases between. The CDR3 has 15 amino acids. CDR3 in DNA: TGTGCCAGCAGCCCCCGGTCGACCCCCTTCTACGAGCAGTACTTC. Translation gives CASSPRSTPFYEQYF.

This clonotype was seen repeatedly, ten times or more. The chain employs TRBV7-9 and TRBJ2-1, with D tentatively TRBD2 (6 bases). The CDR3 contains 15 residues. CDR1 is SEHNR and CDR2 is FQNEAQ in the germline V gene (reference sequence). V was cut by 2 bases and J by 5 bases, with 13 bases left in between. CDR3 bases: TGTGCCAGCAGCTTACCCGGGGGATACGACAATGAGCAGTTCTTC. The encoded protein is CASSLPGGYDNEQFF. Drawing the rest from reference TRBV7-9 and TRBJ2-1, the complete variable domain is DTGVSQNPRHKITKRGQNVTFRCDPISEHNRLYWYRQTLGQGPEFLTYFQNEAQLEKSRLLSDRFSAERPKGSFSTLEIQRTEQGDSAMYLCASSLPGGYDNEQFFGPGTRLTVL.

This clonotype was counted a few times. This chain joins TRBV7-7 and TRBJ2-7; D remains ambiguous. Germline CDR1 is SSHAT and CDR2 is FNYEAQ (reference sequence). The CDR3 covers 13 residues. V was trimmed by 3 bases and J by 3 bases, leaving 9 bases between them. Here the CDR3 reads CASSFSLDYEQYF. The DNA for the CDR3 is TGTGCCAGCAGCTTCAGCCTGGACTACGAGCAGTACTTC.

The table lists this clonotype with many counts. The rearrangement joins TRBV28 to TRBJ1-1, with TRBD1 matching over 11 bases. Germline assignment: CDR1 MDHEN and CDR2 SYDVKM. The CDR3 sequence is 13 residues long. Losses at the gene ends were 7 bases for V and 4 bases for J; bases not matched to a gene: 2. CDR3 in amino acids: CASIGTGGTEAFF. The CDR3 nucleotides read TGTGCCAGCATCGGGACAGGGGGCACTGAAGCTTTCTTT.

This clonotype was detected many times. This chain joins TRBV11-2 and TRBJ1-6, with D perhaps TRBD1 (6 bases). The V and J ends lost 5 bases and 8 bases respectively, with 13 bases between them. CDR1 and CDR2 (germline): SGHAT, FQNNGV. The CDR3 totals 14 residues. In DNA form, the CDR3 reads TGTGCCAGCAGCACCCGGGCAGGGGATTCACCCCTCCACTTT. This sequence encodes CASSTRAGDSPLHF.

This clonotype was seen many times. V usage is TRBV3-1 and J usage is TRBJ1-5, with D possibly TRBD1 on 6 matching bases. The V gene's germline CDR1 is LGHDT and CDR2 YNNKEL (reference sequence). V was pared by 4 bases and J by 3 bases, with 10 bases between. The CDR3 runs 14 residues. For the CDR3, the DNA is TGTGCCAGCAGCCTAACAGGGAACAATCAGCCCCAGCATTTT. Translation: CASSLTGNNQPQHF.

This clonotype was found many times. The chain couples TRBV19 to TRBJ1-5; D not certain. The CDR3 loop spans 13 amino acids. The ends were cut back, 7 bases at V and 9 bases at J, with 16 bases in the middle. CDR1 is LNHDA and CDR2 is SQIVND in the germline V gene (reference sequence). CDR3 sequence: CASNRQPEGPQHF. Written as DNA, the CDR3 is TGTGCCAGTAACCGACAACCCGAAGGGCCCCAGCATTTT.

As concerns this clonotype: A much larger clonotype is one base distant, so this may be a read error. The rearrangement links TRBV20-1 to TRBJ2-1, with D possibly TRBD2 on 6 matching bases. The J call may be incorrect, as the DNA end agrees better with TRBJ2-7. This CDR3 is built from 16 residues. Germline V CDR1 and CDR2: DFQATT, SNEGSKA (reference sequence). CDR3 sequence (DNA): TGCAGTGCTAGATTTTTGGGCAGGGAGGTGTATAATGAGCAGTACTTC. Protein product: CSARFLGREVYNEQYF.

The chain uses TRBV20-1 and TRBJ2-7; TRBD1 matches at 7 bases. CDR3 size: 13 residues. The V segment lost 3 bases and the J segment 3 bases; nucleotides outside the gene matches: 5. The germline V gene encodes CDR1 DFQATT and CDR2 SNEGSKA (reference sequence). The CDR3 DNA is TGCAGTGCTAGGACAGGGACACACTACGAGCAGTACTTC. Its translation is CSARTGTHYEQYF.

The V and J genes are TRBV5-6 and TRBJ1-1; 10 bases line up with TRBD1. This CDR3 contains 16 residues. CDR1 is SGHDT, CDR2 YYEEEE, per germline. The V and J ends lost 4 bases and 5 bases, in that order; junction bases with no gene match: 11. The CDR3, as DNA: TGTGCCAGCAGCAGTGACCGGGACAGGGGTGAGACTGAAGCTTTCTTT. The encoded protein is CASSSDRDRGETEAFF.

This clonotype was picked up many times. For the CDR3, the DNA is TGCGCCAGCAGCTTGTTAGGGTGGTCATACAATGAGCAGTTCTTC. Residues: CASSLLGWSYNEQFF. The V gene is TRBV5-1, the J gene TRBJ2-1; no clear D gene. CDR1 and CDR2 (germline): SGHRS, YFSETQ. V gave up 1 base and J gave up 4 bases, with 12 bases separating them. This CDR3 has 15 residues.

This clonotype has at least ten counts. This chain links TRBV11-1 with TRBJ1-1; 7 positions agree with TRBD1. Unmatched junction bases numbered 4, after V lost 3 bases and J lost 0 bases. This CDR3 is built from 15 residues. Germline-derived CDR1 and CDR2 are SGHAT and FQDESV (reference sequence). Written as DNA, the CDR3 is TGTGCCAGCAGCTTTCGAGGGGGCCTGAACACTGAAGCTTTCTTT. The encoded protein is CASSFRGGLNTEAFF.

This clonotype was seen repeatedly, ten times or more. The chain employs TRBV20-1 and TRBJ2-3; tentative D call: TRBD2 (5 bases). Trimming removed 1 base at V and 0 bases at J, with 11 bases between. Looked up from germline, CDR1 is DFQATT and CDR2 is SNEGSKA (reference sequence). The CDR3 length is 15 residues. Written as DNA, the CDR3 is TGCAGTGCTAGAGGTAGCGTGCCTAGCACAGATACGCAGTATTTT. It is translated as CSARGSVPSTDTQYF.

This clonotype was counted at least ten times. This chain connects TRBV20-1 to TRBJ1-1, with a possible D match to TRBD1 (5 bases). V shed 1 base and J shed 4 bases, with 19 bases lying between them. CDR3 size: 16 residues. Germline values: CDR1 DFQATT, CDR2 SNEGSKA (reference sequence). The CDR3, as DNA: TGCAGTGCTAGAGGGGGGTCGGGGATGGGGGTCACTGAAGCTTTCTTT. Translated: CSARGGSGMGVTEAFF.

The CDR3 loop reads CASSQEPGTGIMPQHF. In nucleotides, the CDR3 is TGCGCCAGCAGCCAAGAGCCCGGGACAGGTATCATGCCCCAGCATTTT. The chain has TRBV4-1 and TRBJ1-5, with 8 positions matching TRBD1. This CDR3 is built from 16 residues. V shed 0 bases, J shed 9 bases, and the junction held 10 bases outside the gene matches. Germline CDR1 is MGHRA and CDR2 is YSYEKL.

The J gene is TRBJ1-2, the V gene TRBV30; 8 bases match TRBD1. After removal of 0 bases from V and 4 bases from J, the junction contained 7 bases not matched to a gene. The CDR3 has 15 amino acids. From germline, CDR1 is GTSNPN and CDR2 SVGIG (reference sequence). In DNA form, the CDR3 reads TGTGCCTGGAGTGTAGGGGCAGGGGGCCCCTATGGCTACACCTTC. It translates to CAWSVGAGGPYGYTF.

This clonotype has at least ten counts. This CDR3 reads CASSTLARTSTDTQYF. As DNA, the CDR3 is TGTGCCAGCAGCACCCTAGCCAGAACTAGCACAGATACGCAGTATTTT. This chain joins TRBV7-2 and TRBJ2-3; a weak D match, TRBD2 (5 bases). Germline CDR1 reads SGHTA; CDR2 reads FQGNSA. The CDR3 runs to 16 residues. Trimming shortened V by 5 bases and J by 0 bases, and 15 bases separated the two germline ends.

This sequence joins TRBV9 and TRBJ1-5; tentatively, D is TRBD1 (6 bases). V was pared by 4 bases and J by 1 base, with 12 bases between. Germline CDR1 is SGDLS and CDR2 is YYNGEE. This CDR3 comprises 15 residues. The CDR3 region has the DNA TGTGCCAGCAGCAACACAGGGAGAAGCAATCAGCCCCAGCATTTT. Translation: CASSNTGRSNQPQHF.

This clonotype has just a few counts. The chain employs TRBV27 and TRBJ2-3; 14 bases map to TRBD2. This CDR3 spans 17 amino acids. The ends lost 4 bases at V and 0 bases at J; junction bases unmatched: 3. Germline V gene data show CDR1 as MNHEY and CDR2 as SMNVEV (reference sequence). The CDR3 sequence is CASSWTSGGTSTDTQYF. The CDR3 coding sequence is TGTGCCAGCAGTTGGACTAGCGGGGGGACTAGCACAGATACGCAGTATTTT.

In this sample, this clonotype turned up a few times. The gene calls are TRBV20-1 and TRBJ2-7; 13 nucleotides match TRBD2. V shed 5 bases, J shed 2 bases, and the junction held 6 bases outside the gene matches. The CDR3 loop spans 15 amino acids. Germline-derived CDR1 and CDR2 are DFQATT and SNEGSKA (reference sequence). In DNA, the CDR3 is TGCAGTGCTCCGACTAGCGGGGGGCCTACCTACGAGCAGTACTTC. This translates into CSAPTSGGPTYEQYF.

This clonotype was counted ten times or more. The chain uses TRBV18 and TRBJ1-1; 8 bases align to TRBD1. The V gene end was trimmed by 6 bases and the J gene end by 4 bases; junction bases not matched to a gene: 7. Germline assignment: CDR1 KGHSH and CDR2 LQKENI. This CDR3 region has 14 residues. The CDR3 nucleotides read TGTGCCAGCTCGCAGGGGGCTGGGGTCACTGAAGCTTTCTTT. Translated: CASSQGAGVTEAFF.

This chain connects TRBV29-1 to TRBJ2-2, with D possibly being TRBD2 (6 bases). The CDR3 totals 13 residues. Germline assignment: CDR1 SQVTM and CDR2 ANQGSEA. V shed 7 bases and J shed 2 bases, with 11 bases lying between them. The CDR3 nucleotides read TGCAGCGCTCCGGGACTTAACACCGGGGAGCTGTTTTTT. As protein: CSAPGLNTGELFF.

This clonotype was recorded a few times. V gene TRBV19 combines with J gene TRBJ2-5; no firm D call. Germline V lookup: CDR1 LNHDA, CDR2 SQIVND (reference sequence). The germline V and J ends were trimmed by 1 base and 5 bases, with 11 bases remaining between them. The CDR3 loop spans 14 amino acids. The CDR3 here is CASSIAERRETQYF. The CDR3 DNA reads as TGTGCCAGTAGTATAGCCGAGCGACGGGAGACCCAGTACTTC.

This clonotype was found a few times. This chain uses TRBV7-2 with TRBJ1-3; D gene unclear. The germline V and J ends were trimmed by 1 base and 10 bases, with 11 bases remaining between them. The CDR3 sequence is 13 residues long. Germline CDR1 is SGHTA and CDR2 is FQGNSA. The CDR3 protein is CASSLGRENTIYF. CDR3 DNA sequence: TGTGCCAGCAGCTTAGGGCGGGAGAATACCATATATTTT.

This clonotype was counted at least ten times. The chain recombines TRBV7-2 with TRBJ2-1; D might be TRBD1 (6 bases). Germline values: CDR1 SGHTA, CDR2 FQGNSA. V was pared by 4 bases and J by 1 base, with 11 bases between. The CDR3 length is 15 residues. The CDR3 sequence is CASSWGQGSYNEQFF. The CDR3, as DNA: TGTGCCAGCAGCTGGGGGCAGGGATCCTACAATGAGCAGTTCTTC.

This clonotype was seen a handful of times. This chain joins TRBV12-3 or TRBV12-4 and TRBJ2-7; possible D gene TRBD1, 6 bases. With 5 bases removed from V and 3 bases from J, the gap between germline ends came to 14 bases. This CDR3 has 14 amino acids. The CDR3 sequence: CASSMTGNLYEQYF. CDR3 DNA: TGTGCCAGCAGTATGACAGGTAACCTCTACGAGCAGTACTTC.

This clonotype was detected only a few times. The V gene is TRBV18, the J gene TRBJ2-7; D may correspond to TRBD1 or TRBD2 (5 bases each). The CDR3 runs 11 residues. Germline V lookup: CDR1 KGHSH, CDR2 LQKENI. The V end was cut by 6 bases, the J end by 12 bases, with 15 bases between. For the CDR3, the DNA is TGTGCCAGCTCCCCCGGGACCGAGTCGTACTTC. Its translation is CASSPGTESYF. The complete variable domain, with remaining parts taken from reference TRBV18 and TRBJ2-7, reads NAGVMQNPRHLVRRRGQEARLRCSPMKGHSHVYWYRQLPEEGLKFMVYLQKENIIDESGMPKERFSAEFPKEGPSILRIQQVVRGDSAAYFCASSPGTESYFGPGTRLTVT.